The rows below give T cell receptor beta chains drawn from one sample of a study of blood T cell repertoires in COVID-19. Sequenced by immunoSEQ multiplex PCR; TCRdb stores in-frame clones only, minus some. Of approximately 220,000 clones detected, around 83% appear once; the ten largest clones hold about 6.6%. Input material: PBMCs or T cells enriched from blood (not recorded which). These TCRs come from a woman in her thirties or forties who had recovered from COVID-19. CDR3s include the opening cysteine and the closing phenylalanine or tryptophan. The D gene is left open where the match is weak. A clone size is listed for some rows: how often the clone was seen (once, few, many), or a class if it is expanded.

j_call | clone_size | d_call | v_call | cdr3_nt | cdr3_aa
TRBJ1-1 | once | NA | TRBV3-1/TRBV3-2 | TGTGCCAGCAGCCAGAGCAACAGCGAAGCTTTCTTT | CASSQSNSEAFF
TRBJ2-3 | NA | TRBD2 | TRBV11-2 | TGTGCCAGCAGTGCCGGGACTAGCCCGAGGGGGCAGTATTTT | CASSAGTSPRGQYF
TRBJ2-1 | once | NA | TRBV29-1 | TGCAGCCTCCGGGAGAGTTTCAATGAGCAGTTCTTC | CSLRESFNEQFF
TRBJ2-1 | NA | NA | TRBV18 | TGTGCCAGCTCACGTGAAAGAGACAATGAGCAGTTCTTC | CASSRERDNEQFF
TRBJ2-5 | NA | NA | TRBV6-6 | TGTGCCAGCAGGACCCCAAGGGGTTCTGAGACCCAGTACTTC | CASRTPRGSETQYF
TRBJ2-2 | NA | TRBD2 | TRBV15 | TGTGCCACCAGCAGAGATTTAGCGGGATCCGGTGCGGCCGGGGAGCTGTTTTTT | CATSRDLAGSGAAGELFF
TRBJ2-7 | NA | NA | TRBV5-1 | TGCGCCAGCAGCTTGTACGGCTACGAGCAGTACTTC | CASSLYGYEQYF
TRBJ1-2 | NA | NA | TRBV19 | TGTGCCAGTAGTTTGACAGGCGAGGGCTACACCTTC | CASSLTGEGYTF
TRBJ1-3 | NA | TRBD1 | TRBV10-2 | TGCGCCAGCAGTGAGACAGGGGTGAAACGAAACACCATATATTTT | CASSETGVKRNTIYF
TRBJ1-5 | NA | NA | TRBV24-1 | TGTGCCACCAGTGACGCGACGACAGTCAATCAGCCCCAGCATTTT | CATSDATTVNQPQHF
TRBJ2-5 | NA | TRBD2 | TRBV5-6 | TGTGCCAGCAGCTTGGCTAGCGGGAGTGAGACCCAGTACTTC | CASSLASGSETQYF
TRBJ2-7 | NA | NA | TRBV9 | TGTGCCAGCAGCGTAGACGGAGGTGCAGGTTCGGGCGAGCAGTACTTC | CASSVDGGAGSGEQYF
TRBJ1-2 | NA | TRBD1 | TRBV5-1 | TGCGCCAGCAGCTTTCCCGGGACAGGAGGAGGTGGCTACACCTTC | CASSFPGTGGGGYTF
TRBJ1-1 | NA | NA | TRBV7-2 | TGTGCCAGCAGCTCAGACAGGAACACTGAAGCTTTCTTT | CASSSDRNTEAFF
TRBJ2-1 | NA | TRBD2 | TRBV9 | TGTGCCAGCAGCGTAGCGAGTGGGGTAGCGGGAGGTGATGAGCAGTTCTTC | CASSVASGVAGGDEQFF
TRBJ2-4 | NA | TRBD1 | TRBV20-1 | TGCAGTGCCACTGACGGGACAGGGTCTTACTTC | CSATDGTGSYF
TRBJ1-4 | NA | NA | TRBV5-1 | TGCGCCAGCAGCTTGGGAGGGCTCAGGGAAAAACTGTTTTTT | CASSLGGLREKLFF
TRBJ2-1 | NA | TRBD1 | TRBV6-6 | TGCGCCAGCAGGCAGGGGGACTCCTACAATGAGCAGTTCTTC | CASRQGDSYNEQFF
TRBJ1-5 | NA | NA | TRBV6-5 | TGTGCCAGCACCCTAACAGGGTTCAGCAATCAGCCCCAGCATTTT | CASTLTGFSNQPQHF
TRBJ2-2 | NA | TRBD1 | TRBV7-2 | TGTGCCAGCAGGACAGGGGCAAACACCGGGGAGCTGTTTTTT | CASRTGANTGELFF
TRBJ1-1 | NA | NA | TRBV19 | TGTGCCAGTAGTATAGGATGGTCGGGGGACCCCGAAGCTTTCTTT | CASSIGWSGDPEAFF
TRBJ2-1 | NA | NA | TRBV19 | TGTGCCAGTAGTATGCGAGGGTACAATGAGCAGTTCTTC | CASSMRGYNEQFF
TRBJ2-2 | once | NA | TRBV2 | TGTGCCAGCAGTCCCAGCGCAGCGAACACCGGGGAGCTGTTTTTT | CASSPSAANTGELFF
TRBJ2-3 | NA | NA | TRBV7-2 | TGTGCCAGCAGCTTAACCCGGGACACAGATACGCAGTATTTT | CASSLTRDTDTQYF
TRBJ2-7 | once | NA | TRBV28 | TGTGCCAGCAGTTCCCAGACTAGGGCGGCTCACGAGCAGTACTTC | CASSSQTRAAHEQYF
TRBJ2-1 | NA | NA | TRBV1 | TGCACCAGCAGCCGACTAGCGGGAGGATGGCGTAGGAATGAGCAGTTCTTC | CTSSRLAGGWRRNEQFF
TRBJ2-6 | NA | TRBD1 | TRBV18 | TGTGCCAGCTCACCAGGGACAGGGGGTTCGGGGGCCAACGTCCTGACTTTC | CASSPGTGGSGANVLTF
TRBJ1-6 | once | TRBD1 | TRBV5-4 | TGTGCCAGCAGCTTGAGGTTGGGACAGGGATATAATTCACCCCTCCACTTT | CASSLRLGQGYNSPLHF
TRBJ1-1 | NA | TRBD1 | TRBV5-1 | TGCGCCAGCAGCCCCGGACAGGTTATGGGCACTGAAGCTTTCTTT | CASSPGQVMGTEAFF
TRBJ2-7 | NA | NA | TRBV27 | TGTGCCAGCAGTTTGGCCTGGGGGGCCTACGAGCAGTACTTC | CASSLAWGAYEQYF
TRBJ1-1 | once | TRBD1 | TRBV28 | TGTGCCAGCAGTTTAGGGACAGGGTCGAACACTGAAGCTTTCTTT | CASSLGTGSNTEAFF
TRBJ1-2 | NA | NA | TRBV6-2/TRBV6-3 | TGTGCCAGCAGTCCCATACAGGTGAACTATGGCTACACCTTC | CASSPIQVNYGYTF
TRBJ2-5 | once | TRBD2 | TRBV6-2/TRBV6-3 | TGTGCCAGCAGTTACGGGACTAGACCATTGAGGGTGGAGACCCAGTACTTC | CASSYGTRPLRVETQYF
TRBJ1-2 | NA | NA | TRBV18 | TGTGCCAGCTCACCTGACAGTCTCTTCTATGGCTACACCTTC | CASSPDSLFYGYTF
TRBJ1-3 | NA | NA | TRBV5-1 | TGCGCCAGCAGCTTGGACAGTGGCCGAGACACCATATATTTT | CASSLDSGRDTIYF
TRBJ2-2 | NA | NA | TRBV11-2 | TGTGCCAGCAGTCGACCAGGTGGTACCGGGGAGCTGTTTTTT | CASSRPGGTGELFF
TRBJ1-5 | NA | TRBD1 | TRBV7-7 | TGTGCCAGCAGCTTAGAAGGGAGTGGATCGAGCGAGACAGGGGGCCGTCAGCCCCAGCATTTT | CASSLEGSGSSETGGRQPQHF
TRBJ2-1 | NA | NA | TRBV5-1 | TGCGCCAGCAGCCCCCCCAGGGACACGGGGTGGAATGAGCAGTTCTTC | CASSPPRDTGWNEQFF
TRBJ2-2 | NA | NA | TRBV10-2 | TGCGCCAGCAGTGCCAGGCCTGGGGAGCTGTTTTTT | CASSARPGELFF
TRBJ2-1 | NA | NA | TRBV11-3 | TGTGCCAGCAGCTTAGGTAATCACAATGAGCAGTTCTTC | CASSLGNHNEQFF
TRBJ1-2 | many | NA | TRBV5-1 | TGCGCCAGCAGCTTGGCATGGTCCGGGTCGAGAAATGGCTACACCTTC | CASSLAWSGSRNGYTF
TRBJ1-1 | NA | TRBD1 | TRBV30 | TGTGCCTGGAGTCATGGGACAGGGAGCACTGAAGCTTTCTTT | CAWSHGTGSTEAFF
TRBJ2-1 | NA | NA | TRBV29-1 | TGCAGCGTGCGGAGCTCCTACAATGAGCAGTTCTTC | CSVRSSYNEQFF
TRBJ1-5 | few | NA | TRBV2 | TGTGCCAGCAGTAGTGACAGTAGCAATCAGCCCCAGCATTTT | CASSSDSSNQPQHF
TRBJ2-7 | NA | NA | TRBV12-3/TRBV12-4 | TGTGCCAGCAGTTTAACAATCTACGAGCAGTACTTC | CASSLTIYEQYF
TRBJ1-1 | NA | NA | TRBV5-1 | TGCGCCAGCAGCTTGGCCGACGGGTACTCCGAAGCTTTCTTT | CASSLADGYSEAFF
TRBJ2-7 | NA | NA | TRBV7-3 | TGTGCCAGCAGCTCCGGAGGGGGGGCCGAGCAGTACTTC | CASSSGGGAEQYF
TRBJ2-6 | once | NA | TRBV5-1 | TGCGCCAGCACCCCCGGCTCTGGGGCCAACGTCCTGACTTTC | CASTPGSGANVLTF
TRBJ1-1 | NA | NA | TRBV18 | TGTGCCAGCTCACCACCCGATGTCCCGCCCGGGGCTTTCTTT | CASSPPDVPPGAFF
TRBJ1-4 | NA | TRBD1 | TRBV7-9 | TGTGCCAGCAGCCTCGGGACAGGGGGTGGTGAAAAACTGTTTTTT | CASSLGTGGGEKLFF
TRBJ2-1 | NA | NA | TRBV5-4 | TGTGCCAGCAGCTTGACTAGTCCCTACAATGAGCAGTTCTTC | CASSLTSPYNEQFF
TRBJ1-1 | NA | NA | TRBV30 | TGTGCCTGGAGTGTAGGGGCAGGGGACACTGAAGCTTTCTTT | CAWSVGAGDTEAFF
TRBJ2-3 | once | TRBD2 | TRBV10-3 | TGTGCCATCAGTGAGACTAGCGGATTCACAGATACGCAGTATTTT | CAISETSGFTDTQYF
TRBJ2-1 | NA | TRBD2 | TRBV5-1 | TGCGCCAGCAGCTTCGGACTAGTGATTCCCAATGAGCAGTTCTTC | CASSFGLVIPNEQFF
TRBJ1-6 | few | TRBD1 | TRBV6-5 | TGTGCCAGCAGTCGACCGGGACAGGAGGGCTCACCCCTCCACTTT | CASSRPGQEGSPLHF